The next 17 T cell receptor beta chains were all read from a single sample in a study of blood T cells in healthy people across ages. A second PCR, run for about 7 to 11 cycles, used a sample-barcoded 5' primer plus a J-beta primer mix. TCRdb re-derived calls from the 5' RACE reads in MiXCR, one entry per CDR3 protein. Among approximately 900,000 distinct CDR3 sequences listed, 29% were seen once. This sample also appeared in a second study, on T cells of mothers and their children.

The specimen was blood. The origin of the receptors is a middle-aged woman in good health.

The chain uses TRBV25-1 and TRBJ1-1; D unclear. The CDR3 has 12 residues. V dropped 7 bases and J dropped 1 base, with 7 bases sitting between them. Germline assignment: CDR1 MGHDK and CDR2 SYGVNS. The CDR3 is CASIAGNTEAFF. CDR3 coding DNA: TGTGCCAGCATCGCAGGGAACACTGAAGCTTTCTTT.

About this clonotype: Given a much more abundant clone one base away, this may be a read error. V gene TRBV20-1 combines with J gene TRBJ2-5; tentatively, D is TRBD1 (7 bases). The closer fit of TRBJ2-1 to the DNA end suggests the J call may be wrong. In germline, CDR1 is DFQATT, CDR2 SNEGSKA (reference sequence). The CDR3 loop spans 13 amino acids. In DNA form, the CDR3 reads TGCAGTGCTACAGGGGGGTGGGGAGAGACCCAGTTCTTC. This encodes CSATGGWGETQFF.

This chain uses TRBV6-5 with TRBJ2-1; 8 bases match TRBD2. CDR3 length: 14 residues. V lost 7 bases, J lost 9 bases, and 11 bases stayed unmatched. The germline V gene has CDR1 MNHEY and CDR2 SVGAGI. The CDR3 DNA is TGTGCCAGCACAAACGAGCGGGGGCGAATTGAGCAGTTCTTC. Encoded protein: CASTNERGRIEQFF.

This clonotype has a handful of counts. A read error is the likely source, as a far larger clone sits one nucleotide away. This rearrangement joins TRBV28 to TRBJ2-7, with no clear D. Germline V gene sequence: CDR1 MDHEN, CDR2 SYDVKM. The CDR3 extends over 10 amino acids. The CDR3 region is CASSSYGQYF. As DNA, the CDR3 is TGTGCCAGCAGTTCCTACGGGCAGTACTTC.

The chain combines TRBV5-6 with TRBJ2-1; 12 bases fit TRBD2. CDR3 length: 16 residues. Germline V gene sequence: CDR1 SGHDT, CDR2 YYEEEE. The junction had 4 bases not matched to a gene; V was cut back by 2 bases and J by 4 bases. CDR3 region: CASSFRTSGDYNEQFF. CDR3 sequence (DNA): TGTGCCAGCAGCTTCCGGACTAGCGGGGATTACAATGAGCAGTTCTTC.

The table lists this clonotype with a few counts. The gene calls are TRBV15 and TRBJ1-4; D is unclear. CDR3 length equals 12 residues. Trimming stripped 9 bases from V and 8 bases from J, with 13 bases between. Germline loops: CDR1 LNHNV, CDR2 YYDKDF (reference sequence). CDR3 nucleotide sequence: TGTGCCACTACAGCCGGCCTGGAAAAACTGTTTTTT. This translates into CATTAGLEKLFF. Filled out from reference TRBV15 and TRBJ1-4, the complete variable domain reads DAMVIQNPRYQVTQFGKPVTLSCSQTLNHNVMYWYQQKSSQAPKLLFHYYDKDFNNEADTPDNFQSRRPNTSFCFLDIRSPGLGDTAMYLCATTAGLEKLFFGSGTQLSVL.

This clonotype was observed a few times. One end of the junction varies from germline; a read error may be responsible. The CDR3, as DNA: TGTACCAGCAGTTTGCGGGGGGCCCACCCCGAGCAGTACTTC. Its translation is CTSSLRGAHPEQYF. The gene calls are TRBV27 and TRBJ2-5, with TRBD2 identical over 8 bases. The last part of the DNA fits TRBJ2-7 better; the J call may be wrong. Germline values: CDR1 MNHEY, CDR2 SMNVEV (reference sequence). CDR3 length: 14 amino acids.

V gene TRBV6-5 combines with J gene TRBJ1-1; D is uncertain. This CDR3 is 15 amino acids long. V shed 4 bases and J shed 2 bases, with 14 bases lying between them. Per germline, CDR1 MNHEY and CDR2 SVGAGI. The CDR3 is CASSLLAGFNTEAFF. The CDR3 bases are TGTGCCAGCAGTTTACTAGCGGGGTTCAACACTGAAGCTTTCTTT.

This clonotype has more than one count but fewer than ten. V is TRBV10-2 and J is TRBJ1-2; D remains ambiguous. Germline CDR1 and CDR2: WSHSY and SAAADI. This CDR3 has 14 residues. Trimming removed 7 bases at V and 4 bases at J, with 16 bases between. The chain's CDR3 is CASTRGEVGYGYTF. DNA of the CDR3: TGCGCCAGCACCCGTGGAGAGGTTGGCTATGGCTACACCTTC.

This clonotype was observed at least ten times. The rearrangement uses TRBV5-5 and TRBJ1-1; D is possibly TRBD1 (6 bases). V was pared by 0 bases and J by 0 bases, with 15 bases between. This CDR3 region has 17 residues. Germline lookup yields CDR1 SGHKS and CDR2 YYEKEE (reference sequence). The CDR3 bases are TGTGCCAGCAGCTTGGCCGGAGGTAACAGGGTGAACACTGAAGCTTTCTTT. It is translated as CASSLAGGNRVNTEAFF.

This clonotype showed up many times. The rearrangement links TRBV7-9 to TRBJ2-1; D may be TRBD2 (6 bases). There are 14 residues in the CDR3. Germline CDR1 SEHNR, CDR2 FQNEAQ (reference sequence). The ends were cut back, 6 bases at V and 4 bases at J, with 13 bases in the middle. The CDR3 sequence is CASSRGTEYNEQFF. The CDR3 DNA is TGTGCCAGCAGTCGAGGGACTGAATACAATGAGCAGTTCTTC.

The CDR3 spells CASRQGTDSSYEQYF. In DNA form, the CDR3 reads TGCGCCAGCAGACAAGGGACGGATTCCTCCTACGAGCAGTACTTC. The V gene is TRBV5-1, the J gene TRBJ2-7; possibly TRBD1 or TRBD2 for D (5 bases each). Germline CDR1 SGHRS, CDR2 YFSETQ. The V end lost 5 bases, the J end lost 0 bases, and 15 bases lay between the germline ends. The CDR3 is 15 amino acids.

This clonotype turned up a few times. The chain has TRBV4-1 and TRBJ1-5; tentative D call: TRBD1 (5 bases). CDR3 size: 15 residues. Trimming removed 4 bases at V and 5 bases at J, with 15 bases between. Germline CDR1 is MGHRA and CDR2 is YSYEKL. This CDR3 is CASSPSQGRDQPQHF. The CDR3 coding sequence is TGCGCCAGCAGCCCTAGTCAGGGAAGGGATCAGCCCCAGCATTTT.

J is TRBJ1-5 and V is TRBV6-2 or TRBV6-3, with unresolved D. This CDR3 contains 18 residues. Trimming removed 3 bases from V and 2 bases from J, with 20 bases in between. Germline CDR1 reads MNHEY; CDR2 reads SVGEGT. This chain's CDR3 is CASSYRPDFWVGNQPQHF. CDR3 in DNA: TGTGCCAGCAGTTATAGGCCGGATTTCTGGGTGGGCAATCAGCCCCAGCATTTT.

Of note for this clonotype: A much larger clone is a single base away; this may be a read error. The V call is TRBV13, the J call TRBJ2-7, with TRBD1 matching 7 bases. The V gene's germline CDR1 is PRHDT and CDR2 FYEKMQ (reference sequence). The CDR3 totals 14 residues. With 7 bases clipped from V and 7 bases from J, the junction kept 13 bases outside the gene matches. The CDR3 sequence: CASNSRQGTGEQYF. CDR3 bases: TGTGCCAGCAACTCCCGACAGGGAACGGGGGAGCAGTACTTC.

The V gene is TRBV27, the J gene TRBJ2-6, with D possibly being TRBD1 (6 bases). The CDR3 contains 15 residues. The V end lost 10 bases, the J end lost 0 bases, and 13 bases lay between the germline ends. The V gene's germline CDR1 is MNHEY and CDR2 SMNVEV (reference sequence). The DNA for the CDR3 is TGTGCCAACAGCAGGACAGTCTCTGGGGCCAACGTCCTGACTTTC. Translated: CANSRTVSGANVLTF.

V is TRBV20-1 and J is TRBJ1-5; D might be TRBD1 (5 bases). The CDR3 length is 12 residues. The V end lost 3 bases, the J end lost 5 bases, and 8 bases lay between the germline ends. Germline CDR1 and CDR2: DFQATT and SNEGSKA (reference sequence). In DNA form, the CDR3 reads TGCAGTGCTAGTGGAGGGGATCAGCCCCAGCATTTT. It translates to CSASGGDQPQHF.